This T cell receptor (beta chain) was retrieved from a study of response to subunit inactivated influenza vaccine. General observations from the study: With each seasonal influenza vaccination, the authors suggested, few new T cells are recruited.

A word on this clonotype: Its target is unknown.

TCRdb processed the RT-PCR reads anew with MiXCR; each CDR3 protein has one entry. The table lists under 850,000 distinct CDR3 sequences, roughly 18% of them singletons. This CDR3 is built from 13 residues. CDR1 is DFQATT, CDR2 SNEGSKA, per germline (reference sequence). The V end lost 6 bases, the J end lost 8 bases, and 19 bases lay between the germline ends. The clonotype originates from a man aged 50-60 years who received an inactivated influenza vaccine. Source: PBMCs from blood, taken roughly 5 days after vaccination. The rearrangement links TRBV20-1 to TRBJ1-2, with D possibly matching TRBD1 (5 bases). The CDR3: CSAYTRGGQGYTF. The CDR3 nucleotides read TGCAGTGCCTACACCCGGGGGGGTCAAGGCTACACCTTC.